These 7 T cell receptor beta chains came from one sample sequenced in a study of T-cell reconstitution after alpha-beta-depleted transplantation in children. Preparation of the TCRbeta library involved a method that used unique molecular identifiers. TCRdb reanalysed the PCR reads using MiXCR and keeps one entry per CDR3 protein. The profile shows a few hundred thousand distinct CDR3 sequences, approximately 7% of them singletons. The sample consisted of PBMCs, taken before TCRalphabeta/CD19-depleted stem cell transplant. These receptors were collected from a boy aged 2 to 9 with acute lymphoblastic leukemia, due to receive a stem cell transplant.

This clonotype was recorded many times. The genes are TRBV12-3 or TRBV12-4 and TRBJ2-2; 7 positions match TRBD1. J gave up 7 bases and V 5 bases, and 1 base lay outside the gene matches. The CDR3 spans 12 residues. The CDR3 DNA is TGTGCCAGCAGTACAGGGGTCGGGGAGCTGTTTTTT. The encoded protein is CASSTGVGELFF.

This sequence joins TRBV2 and TRBJ1-6; tentative D call: TRBD1 (6 bases). Germline lookup yields CDR1 SNHLY and CDR2 FYNNEI. The CDR3 covers 13 residues. Trimming shortened V by 5 bases and J by 9 bases, and 11 bases separated the two germline ends. CDR3 DNA: TGTGCCAGCAGTAGCGACAGGTCTTCACCCCTCCACTTT. Encoded protein: CASSSDRSSPLHF.

This clonotype was seen repeatedly, ten times or more. The chain links TRBV20-1 to TRBJ2-5; D is unclear. The CDR3 loop spans 12 amino acids. The germline gives CDR1 DFQATT, CDR2 SNEGSKA (reference sequence). V lost 5 bases and J 5 bases, leaving 12 bases between the germline ends. DNA for the CDR3: TGCAGTGCTCTGGACGTCTCGGAGACCCAGTACTTC. Its translation: CSALDVSETQYF.

The V gene is TRBV9, the J gene TRBJ2-2, with 12 bases lining up with TRBD2. The length of the CDR3 is 16 residues. Germline V gene lookup returns CDR1 SGDLS and CDR2 YYNGEE. Germline trimming cut 1 base from V and 7 bases from J; bases unmatched to any gene: 5. CDR3 in DNA: TGTGCCAGCAGCGTATATCAGGGACTAGCGGGCGGGGAGCTGTTTTTT. Its protein is CASSVYQGLAGGELFF.

The V and J genes are TRBV20-1 and TRBJ1-5; D is undetermined. This CDR3 is 13 amino acids long. From germline, CDR1 is DFQATT and CDR2 SNEGSKA (reference sequence). V gave up 3 bases and J gave up 4 bases, with 10 bases separating them. As DNA, the CDR3 is TGCAGTGCTAGGCCCGGGTTTAATCAGCCCCAGCATTTT. It codes for CSARPGFNQPQHF.

The rearrangement joins TRBV3-1 to TRBJ2-7; 10 bases agree with TRBD2. Losses at the gene ends were 0 bases for V and 5 bases for J; bases not matched to a gene: 19. This CDR3 has 20 amino acids. CDR1 and CDR2 from the germline V gene are LGHDT and YNNKEL (reference sequence). CDR3 DNA: TGTGCCAGCAGCCAAGAATGGCGCAGCGGGAGGGCCTTAGATCTTCACGAGCAGTACTTC. Translated, it gives CASSQEWRSGRALDLHEQYF.

There are many counts of this clonotype. The V and J genes are TRBV7-3 and TRBJ2-1; 13 bases fit TRBD2. This CDR3 contains 19 residues. The V and J ends lost 5 bases and 0 bases, in that order; junction bases with no gene match: 10. Looked up from germline, CDR1 is SGHTA and CDR2 is FQGTGA. CDR3 amino acids: CASSPPTSGGRSSYNEQFF. DNA of the CDR3: TGTGCCAGCAGCCCTCCGACTAGCGGGGGGCGAAGCTCCTACAATGAGCAGTTCTTC.